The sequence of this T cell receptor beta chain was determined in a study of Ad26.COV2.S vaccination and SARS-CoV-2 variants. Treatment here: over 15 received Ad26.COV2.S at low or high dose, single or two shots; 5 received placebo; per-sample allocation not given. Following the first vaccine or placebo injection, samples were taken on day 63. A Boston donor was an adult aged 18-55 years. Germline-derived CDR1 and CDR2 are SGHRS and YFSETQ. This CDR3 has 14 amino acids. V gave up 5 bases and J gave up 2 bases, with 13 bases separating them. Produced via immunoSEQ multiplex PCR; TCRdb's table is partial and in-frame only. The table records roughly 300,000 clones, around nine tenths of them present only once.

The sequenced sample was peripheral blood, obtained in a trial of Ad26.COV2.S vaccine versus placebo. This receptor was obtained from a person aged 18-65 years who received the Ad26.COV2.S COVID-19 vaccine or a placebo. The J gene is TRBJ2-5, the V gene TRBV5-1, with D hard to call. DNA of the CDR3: TGCGCCAGCAGGTCCGGGCGGATACAAGAGACCCAGTACTTC. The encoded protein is CASRSGRIQETQYF.